The rows below give T cell receptor beta chains drawn from one sample of a study of blood T cell repertoires in COVID-19. Measured with immunoSEQ multiplex PCR; TCRdb has only the in-frame clones, and not every one. The table includes about 380,000 clones, nearly 90% detected once. Sequencing was done on a sample of peripheral blood. These receptors were taken from a man between 18 and 29 years old with active or convalescent COVID-19. CDR3s include the opening cysteine and the closing phenylalanine or tryptophan. A D gene is named only where the DNA matches it firmly. Part of the rows lack a size; the others show once, few, many or a class for expanded clones.

TRBJ1-2,-,TRBD1,TRBV6-5,CASSRDTGDHGYTF,TGTGCCAGCAGTAGAGATACAGGGGATCACGGCTACACCTTC
TRBJ2-7,-,TRBD1,TRBV18,CASSPDRGLYEQYF,TGTGCCAGCTCACCGGACAGGGGGCTCTACGAGCAGTACTTC
TRBJ2-7,once,-,TRBV5-4,CASSPGGQMSSYEQYF,TGTGCCAGCAGCCCCGGAGGCCAGATGAGCTCCTACGAGCAGTACTTC
TRBJ1-2,once,-,TRBV27,CASKAQGRYGYTF,TGTGCCAGCAAAGCGCAGGGCAGGTATGGCTACACCTTC
TRBJ2-7,few,TRBD1,TRBV19,CASSINAGTVYEQYF,TGTGCCAGTAGTATAAACGCCGGGACAGTCTACGAGCAGTACTTC
TRBJ2-3,once,TRBD2,TRBV12-3/TRBV12-4,CANSGEDGTQYF,TGTGCCAATAGCGGGGAGGACGGTACGCAGTATTTT
TRBJ1-2,-,TRBD1,TRBV18,CASSLGGGLFGYTF,TGTGCCAGCTCACTAGGAGGGGGCTTATTTGGCTACACCTTC
TRBJ2-3,-,TRBD2,TRBV4-2,CASSQGLAGGTDTQYF,TGTGCCAGCAGCCAAGGACTAGCGGGGGGCACAGATACGCAGTATTTT
TRBJ2-7,-,-,TRBV14,CASSAGKSYEQYF,TGTGCCAGCAGCGCGGGAAAATCCTACGAGCAGTACTTC
TRBJ2-7,-,TRBD1,TRBV19,CASSRTGSSYEQYF,TGTGCCAGTAGTAGGACAGGGAGCTCCTACGAGCAGTACTTC
TRBJ1-2,few,-,TRBV6-2/TRBV6-3,CASSYYGDSYNGYTF,TGTGCCAGCAGTTACTACGGTGACAGCTACAATGGCTACACCTTC
TRBJ1-1,-,-,TRBV7-2,CASSLWSAEAFF,TGTGCCAGCAGCTTGTGGAGCGCTGAAGCTTTCTTT
TRBJ1-2,-,-,TRBV7-2,CASSLVGAGYGYTF,TGTGCCAGCAGCTTAGTGGGGGCGGGTTATGGCTACACCTTC
TRBJ1-3,-,TRBD1,TRBV6-5,CASSADRALGNTIYF,TGTGCCAGCAGCGCCGACAGGGCTCTCGGAAACACCATATATTTT
TRBJ2-4,-,TRBD2,TRBV11-1,CASSLVPSGAKNIQYF,TGTGCCAGCAGCTTAGTCCCTAGCGGGGCTAAAAACATTCAGTACTTC
TRBJ1-1,-,-,TRBV7-6,CASSLGPGDTEAFF,TGTGCCAGCAGCTTGGGACCGGGGGACACTGAAGCTTTCTTT
TRBJ1-3,-,TRBD1,TRBV4-1,CASSRVGQGAGNTIYF,TGCGCCAGCAGCCGGGTGGGGCAGGGGGCTGGAAACACCATATATTTT
TRBJ2-3,once,-,TRBV9,CASSVDLGTDTQYF,TGTGCCAGCAGCGTAGATCTAGGCACAGATACGCAGTATTTT
TRBJ2-3,-,TRBD1,TRBV28,CASSRTGSFTDTQYF,TGTGCCAGCAGTCGGACAGGTTCTTTCACAGATACGCAGTATTTT
TRBJ1-5,once,TRBD1,TRBV5-1,CASSPGQRNQPQHF,TGCGCCAGCAGCCCGGGACAGCGGAATCAGCCCCAGCATTTT
TRBJ2-7,-,TRBD2,TRBV5-1,CASSLIMLAGSGEQYF,TGCGCCAGCAGCTTGATAATGCTAGCGGGGTCTGGGGAGCAGTACTTC
TRBJ1-2,-,-,TRBV6-4,CASSDDSYGYTF,TGTGCCAGCAGTGATGACAGTTATGGCTACACCTTC
TRBJ2-2,-,TRBD1,TRBV3-1/TRBV3-2,CASSQTFRTGGTGELFF,TGTGCCAGCAGCCAGACCTTCCGGACAGGGGGAACCGGGGAGCTGTTTTTT
TRBJ1-1,few,TRBD1,TRBV5-4,CASSYKDRLNTEAFF,TGTGCCAGCAGTTATAAGGACAGGTTGAACACTGAAGCTTTCTTT
TRBJ2-2,-,-,TRBV4-1,CASSQVGGTGELFF,TGCGCCAGCAGCCAAGTAGGGGGAACCGGGGAGCTGTTTTTT
TRBJ1-6,-,-,TRBV6-5,CASTPRPGNNSPLHF,TGTGCCAGCACCCCCAGGCCGGGAAATAATTCACCCCTCCACTTT
TRBJ1-6,-,-,TRBV6-5,CASSRATGFGSPLHF,TGTGCCAGCAGCCGAGCAACAGGGTTCGGCTCACCCCTCCACTTT
TRBJ1-4,once,-,TRBV24-1,CATSDGGGESNEKLFF,TGTGCCACCAGTGATGGCGGGGGCGAAAGTAATGAAAAACTGTTTTTT
TRBJ2-1,-,TRBD2,TRBV27,CASSLKYGGLAALGEQFF,TGTGCCAGCAGTTTAAAGTACGGGGGACTAGCGGCCTTGGGTGAGCAGTTCTTC
TRBJ1-5,-,TRBD1,TRBV28,CASSCARDRGENQPQHF,TGTGCCAGCAGTTGCGCCCGGGACAGGGGCGAGAATCAGCCCCAGCATTTT
TRBJ2-6,-,-,TRBV9,CASSVGGQTSGANVLTF,TGTGCCAGCAGCGTAGGAGGACAGACCTCTGGGGCCAACGTGCTGACTTTC
TRBJ2-5,-,TRBD2,TRBV4-3,CASSQEIGLAGAVGETQYF,TGCGCCAGCAGCCAAGAAATTGGGCTAGCGGGAGCTGTAGGAGAGACCCAGTACTTC
TRBJ1-2,-,-,TRBV6-6,CASTMGRTYGYTF,TGTGCCAGCACCATGGGCAGAACCTATGGCTACACCTTC
TRBJ2-7,-,TRBD2,TRBV6-5,CASSYKRGPYEQYF,TGTGCCAGCAGTTACAAGCGGGGGCCCTACGAGCAGTACTTC
TRBJ1-1,-,-,TRBV4-1,CASSLPRRSTEAFF,TGCGCCAGCAGCCTCCCAAGGAGGAGCACTGAAGCTTTCTTT
TRBJ1-5,-,TRBD1,TRBV6-2/TRBV6-3,CASSYFSGGGFDQPQHF,TGTGCCAGCAGTTACTTTTCCGGAGGGGGCTTCGATCAGCCCCAGCATTTT
TRBJ2-3,-,-,TRBV5-1,CASSLDGRGTDTQYF,TGCGCCAGCAGCTTGGACGGCAGGGGTACAGATACGCAGTATTTT
TRBJ1-5,-,-,TRBV5-8,CASSLGLNQPQHF,TGTGCCAGCAGCTTGGGACTTAATCAGCCCCAGCATTTT
TRBJ1-6,-,TRBD1,TRBV15,CATRLGTGDNSPLHF,TGTGCCACCAGACTTGGGACAGGTGATAATTCACCCCTCCACTTT
TRBJ2-7,-,TRBD1,TRBV3-1/TRBV3-2,CASSLEGQATYEQYF,TGTGCCAGCAGCCTTGAGGGACAGGCGACCTACGAGCAGTACTTC
TRBJ1-1,-,-,TRBV19,CASRPGNTEAFF,TGTGCCAGTAGGCCAGGGAACACTGAAGCTTTCTTT
TRBJ1-4,-,TRBD1,TRBV10-3,CAISPGQARDEKLFF,TGTGCCATCAGTCCAGGACAGGCCCGGGATGAAAAACTGTTTTTT
TRBJ2-7,-,-,TRBV19,CASSQGGSGSYEQYF,TGTGCCAGTAGCCAAGGCGGCAGCGGTTCCTACGAGCAGTACTTC
TRBJ2-1,-,-,TRBV3-1/TRBV3-2,CASSLTQGYNEQFF,TGTGCCAGCAGCCTAACACAGGGCTACAATGAGCAGTTCTTC
TRBJ2-5,-,-,TRBV27,CASSLSGGETQYF,TGTGCCAGCAGTTTGAGTGGAGGAGAGACCCAGTACTTC
TRBJ2-1,-,-,TRBV12-3/TRBV12-4,CASSFSNNEQFF,TGTGCCAGCAGTTTTAGTAACAATGAGCAGTTCTTC
TRBJ1-5,-,-,TRBV25-1,CASSELGSGSQPQHF,TGTGCCAGCAGTGAATTGGGGTCAGGGTCACAGCCCCAGCATTTT
TRBJ1-1,-,TRBD1,TRBV2,CASGKGQLNTEAFF,TGTGCCAGCGGCAAGGGACAGCTGAACACTGAAGCTTTCTTT
TRBJ2-5,-,TRBD1,TRBV6-5,CASRGTGKETQYF,TGTGCCAGCAGGGGGACAGGGAAAGAGACCCAGTACTTC
TRBJ2-3,once,TRBD1,TRBV5-4,CASSRQGTSTDTQYF,TGTGCCAGCAGCCGACAGGGGACTAGCACAGATACGCAGTATTTT
TRBJ2-3,-,-,TRBV9,CASSEQSRQDTQYF,TGTGCCAGCAGCGAACAATCACGCCAAGATACGCAGTATTTT
TRBJ1-5,-,-,TRBV25-1,CASGSNQPQHF,TGTGCCAGCGGGAGTAATCAGCCCCAGCATTTT
TRBJ2-7,-,TRBD1,TRBV28,CASSLGTGGSYEQYF,TGTGCCAGCAGTTTAGGGACAGGGGGCTCCTACGAGCAGTACTTC
TRBJ2-2,-,-,TRBV28,CASSSAWELFF,TGTGCCAGCAGTAGCGCCTGGGAGCTGTTTTTT
TRBJ1-2,-,-,TRBV28,CASSSNSGVGGYGYTF,TGTGCCAGCAGTTCAAACTCAGGGGTTGGAGGCTATGGCTACACCTTC
TRBJ1-4,-,-,TRBV19,CASSIGSRGGEKLFF,TGTGCCAGTAGTATAGGAAGCCGGGGAGGTGAAAAACTGTTTTTT
TRBJ1-1,-,-,TRBV19,CASTAGMNTEAFF,TGTGCCAGTACGGCAGGGATGAACACTGAAGCTTTCTTT
TRBJ1-2,-,-,TRBV27,CASSVAWGEEPYGYTF,TGTGCCAGCAGTGTCGCGTGGGGGGAGGAACCCTATGGCTACACCTTC
TRBJ2-3,-,TRBD2,TRBV6-4,CASSDPSGADTQYF,TGTGCCAGCAGTGACCCTAGCGGGGCAGATACGCAGTATTTT